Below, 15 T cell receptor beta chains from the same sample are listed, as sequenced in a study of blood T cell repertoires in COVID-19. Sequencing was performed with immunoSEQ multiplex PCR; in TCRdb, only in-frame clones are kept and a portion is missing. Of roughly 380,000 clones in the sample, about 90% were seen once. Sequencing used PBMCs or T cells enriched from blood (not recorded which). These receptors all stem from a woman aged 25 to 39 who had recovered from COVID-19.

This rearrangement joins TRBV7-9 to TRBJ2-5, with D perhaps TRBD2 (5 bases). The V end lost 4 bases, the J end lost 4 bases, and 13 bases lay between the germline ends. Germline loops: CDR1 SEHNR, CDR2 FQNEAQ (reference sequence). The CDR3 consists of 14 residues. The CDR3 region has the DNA TGTGCCAGCAGCTCGCGGGCTGCCAGAGAGACCCAGTACTTC. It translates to CASSSRAARETQYF.

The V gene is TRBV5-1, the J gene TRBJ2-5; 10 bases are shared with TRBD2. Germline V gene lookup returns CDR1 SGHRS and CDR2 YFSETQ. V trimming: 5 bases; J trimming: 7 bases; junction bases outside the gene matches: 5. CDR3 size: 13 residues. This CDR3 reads CASSPPSGGTQYF. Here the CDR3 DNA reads TGCGCCAGCAGTCCACCTAGCGGGGGGACCCAGTACTTC.

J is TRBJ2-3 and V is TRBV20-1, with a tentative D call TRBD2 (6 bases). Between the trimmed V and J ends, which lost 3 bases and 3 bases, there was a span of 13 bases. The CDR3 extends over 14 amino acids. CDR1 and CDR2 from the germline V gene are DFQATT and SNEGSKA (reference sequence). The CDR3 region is CSASNGRLTDTQYF. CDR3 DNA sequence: TGCAGTGCTAGTAACGGGAGATTGACAGATACGCAGTATTTT.

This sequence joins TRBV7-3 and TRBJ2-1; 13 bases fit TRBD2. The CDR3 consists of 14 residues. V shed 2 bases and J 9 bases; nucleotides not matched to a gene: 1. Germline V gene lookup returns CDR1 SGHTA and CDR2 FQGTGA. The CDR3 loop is CASSLGLAGVEQFF. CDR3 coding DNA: TGTGCCAGCAGCTTAGGACTAGCGGGGGTTGAGCAGTTCTTC.

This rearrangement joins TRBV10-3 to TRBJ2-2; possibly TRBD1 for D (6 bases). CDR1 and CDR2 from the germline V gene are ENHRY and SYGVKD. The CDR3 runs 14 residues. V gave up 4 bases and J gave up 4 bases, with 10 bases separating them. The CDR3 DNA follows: TGTGCCATCAGTGGAGGGGGATTCACCGGGGAGCTGTTTTTT. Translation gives CAISGGGFTGELFF.

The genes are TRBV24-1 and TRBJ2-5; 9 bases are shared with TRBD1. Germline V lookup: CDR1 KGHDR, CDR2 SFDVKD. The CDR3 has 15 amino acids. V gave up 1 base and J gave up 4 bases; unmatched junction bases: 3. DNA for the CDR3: TGTGCCACCAGTGATTTTGGACAGGGGCGAGAGACCCAGTACTTC. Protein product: CATSDFGQGRETQYF.

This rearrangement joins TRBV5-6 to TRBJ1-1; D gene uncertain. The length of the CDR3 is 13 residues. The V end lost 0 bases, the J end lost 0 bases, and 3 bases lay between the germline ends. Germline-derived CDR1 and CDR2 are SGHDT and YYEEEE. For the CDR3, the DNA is TGTGCCAGCAGCTTGGTTATGAACACTGAAGCTTTCTTT. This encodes CASSLVMNTEAFF.

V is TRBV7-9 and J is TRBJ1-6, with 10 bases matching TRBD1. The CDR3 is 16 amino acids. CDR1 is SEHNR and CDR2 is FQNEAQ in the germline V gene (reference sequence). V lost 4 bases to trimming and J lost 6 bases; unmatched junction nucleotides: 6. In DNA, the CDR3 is TGTGCCAGCAGCTCGACAGGGGGCAATATTAATTCACCCCTCCACTTT. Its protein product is CASSSTGGNINSPLHF. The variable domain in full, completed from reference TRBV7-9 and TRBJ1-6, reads DTGVSQNPRHKITKRGQNVTFRCDPISEHNRLYWYRQTLGQGPEFLTYFQNEAQLEKSRLLSDRFSAERPKGSFSTLEIQRTEQGDSAMYLCASSSTGGNINSPLHFGNGTRLTVT.

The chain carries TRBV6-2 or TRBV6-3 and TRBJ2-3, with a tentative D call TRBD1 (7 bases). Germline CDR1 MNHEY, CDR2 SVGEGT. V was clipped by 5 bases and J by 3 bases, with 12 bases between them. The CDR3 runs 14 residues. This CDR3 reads CASSTRGVTDTQYF. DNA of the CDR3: TGTGCCAGCAGTACCAGGGGGGTAACAGATACGCAGTATTTT.

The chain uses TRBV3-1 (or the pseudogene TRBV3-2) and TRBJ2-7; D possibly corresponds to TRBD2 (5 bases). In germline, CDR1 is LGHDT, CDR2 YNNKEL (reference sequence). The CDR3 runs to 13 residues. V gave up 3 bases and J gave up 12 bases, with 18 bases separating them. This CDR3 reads CASSQLADGFLYF. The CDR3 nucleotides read TGTGCCAGCAGCCAGCTAGCTGACGGTTTTCTGTACTTC.

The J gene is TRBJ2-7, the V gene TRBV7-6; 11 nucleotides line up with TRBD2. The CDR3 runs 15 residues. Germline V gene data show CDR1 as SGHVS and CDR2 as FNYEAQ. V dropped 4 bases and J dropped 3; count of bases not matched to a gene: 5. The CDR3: CASSSPGLADYEQYF. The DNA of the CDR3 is TGTGCCAGCAGCTCCCCGGGACTAGCGGACTACGAGCAGTACTTC.

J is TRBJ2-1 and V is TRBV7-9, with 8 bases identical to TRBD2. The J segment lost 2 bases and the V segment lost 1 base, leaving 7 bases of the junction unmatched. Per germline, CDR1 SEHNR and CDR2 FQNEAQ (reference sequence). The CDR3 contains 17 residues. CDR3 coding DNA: TGTGCCAGCAGCTTAGAAGGCGGTAGCGGGACCTACAATGAGCAGTTCTTC. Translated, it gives CASSLEGGSGTYNEQFF.

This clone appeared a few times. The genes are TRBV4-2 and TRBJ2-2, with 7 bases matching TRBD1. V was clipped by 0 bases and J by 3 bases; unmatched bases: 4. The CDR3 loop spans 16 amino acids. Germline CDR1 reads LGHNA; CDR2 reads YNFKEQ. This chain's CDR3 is CASSQDTGEYTGELFF. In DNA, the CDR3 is TGTGCCAGCAGCCAAGATACAGGGGAGTACACCGGGGAGCTGTTTTTT.

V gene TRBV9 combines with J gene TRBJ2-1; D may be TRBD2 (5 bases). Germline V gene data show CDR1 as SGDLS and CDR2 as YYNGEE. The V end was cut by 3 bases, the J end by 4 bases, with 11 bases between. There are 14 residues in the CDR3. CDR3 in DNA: TGTGCCAGCAGCGCCGACGGGATTTACAATGAGCAGTTCTTC. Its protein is CASSADGIYNEQFF.

CDR3 sequence reads: CSAQGLNTGELFF. CDR3 DNA sequence: TGCAGCGCCCAGGGATTGAACACCGGGGAGCTGTTTTTT. The V and J genes are TRBV29-1 and TRBJ2-2, with D perhaps TRBD1 (5 bases). The ends were cut back, 7 bases at V and 1 base at J, with 10 bases in the middle. CDR3 length: 13 residues. Germline V lookup: CDR1 SQVTM, CDR2 ANQGSEA.